These 16 T cell receptor beta chains share one sample of origin, sequenced in a study of CD8+ T cells in alopecia areata (dated by TCRdb to 2016 to 2019). Library preparation was by the immunoSEQ multiplex PCR assay. RNA was extracted from all samples and reverse transcribed into cDNA, which served as template for TCR sequencing. TCRdb retrieved this table from immuneACCESS and kept in-frame rearrangements only. Not all clones are present; in checked studies, unresolved V genes account for under half, and no reason is known for the remainder. Present in this sample are under 65,000 clones, roughly two fifths of which were seen just once. Roughly 51% of the sample is in the top ten clones. Input material: NKG2D-low CD8+ T cells sorted from blood. This specimen's cell subset or site label, per the study, means: sorted CD8+ NKG2D-low blood T cells. All receptors derive from a human donor with alopecia areata.

This rearrangement joins TRBV7-8 to TRBJ2-7; weak D call: TRBD2 (6 bases). CDR1 SGHVS and CDR2 FQNEAQ come from the germline V gene. There are 14 residues in the CDR3. Trimming took 5 bases from V and 1 from J, leaving 12 bases between them. In DNA form, the CDR3 reads TGTGCCAGCAGCGTGGGACTTTGGTCCTACGAGCAGTACTTC. Amino acids: CASSVGLWSYEQYF.

This clone was observed a handful of times. This chain links TRBV7-9 with TRBJ2-7; 7 nucleotides match TRBD1. This CDR3 has 14 amino acids. V lost 5 bases to trimming and J lost 3 bases; unmatched junction nucleotides: 7. CDR1 and CDR2 (germline): SEHNR, FQNEAQ (reference sequence). The DNA of the CDR3 is TGTGCCAGCAGCCCCCCCGACAGGGTCTACGAGCAGTACTTC. Amino acid sequence: CASSPPDRVYEQYF.

This clone was seen only a few times. The chain couples TRBV28 to TRBJ2-5; D not certain. CDR3 length: 14 residues. Germline loops: CDR1 MDHEN, CDR2 SYDVKM. V was shortened by 6 bases and J by 5 bases, with 16 bases between the two germline ends. The CDR3 nucleotides are TGTGCCAGCAGCCCCTTGCCATCGGAGGAGACCCAGTACTTC. This encodes CASSPLPSEETQYF.

This chain connects TRBV4-3 to TRBJ2-7; the D gene is possibly TRBD1 (5 bases). The V end was cut by 2 bases, the J end by 4 bases, with 9 bases between. The CDR3 spans 13 residues. In germline, CDR1 is LGHNA, CDR2 YSLEER. As DNA, the CDR3 is TGCGCCAGCAGCCAACAACAGGCTTACGAGCAGTACTTC. Amino acids: CASSQQQAYEQYF.

This clone was detected a few times. The V and J genes are TRBV29-1 and TRBJ1-3; no clear D. Looked up from germline, CDR1 is SQVTM and CDR2 is ANQGSEA. This CDR3 region has 14 residues. V lost 6 bases and J lost 0, with 12 bases in between. CDR3 protein: CSVGRMGSGNTIYF. For the CDR3, the DNA is TGCAGCGTCGGCAGGATGGGCTCTGGAAACACCATATATTTT.

This clone was observed once. The gene calls are TRBV4-3 and TRBJ2-3, with D unclear. The length of the CDR3 is 14 residues. Per the germline V gene, CDR1 is LGHNA and CDR2 is YSLEER. The V gene lost 3 bases and the J gene lost 4 bases, with 11 bases spanning the gap. CDR3 in amino acids: CASSHPSWPDTQYF. The CDR3 DNA reads as TGCGCCAGCAGCCATCCCTCTTGGCCAGATACGCAGTATTTT.

The rearrangement uses TRBV29-1 and TRBJ2-7; 7 nucleotides align to TRBD2. CDR3 length: 12 residues. Germline CDR1 is SQVTM and CDR2 is ANQGSEA. Unmatched junction bases numbered 9, after V lost 7 bases and J lost 6 bases. The DNA of the CDR3 is TGCAGCGCCCCCGGCGGGAGAGGCGAGCAGTACTTC. As protein: CSAPGGRGEQYF.

The chain carries TRBV7-9 and TRBJ1-2; no definite D call. The CDR3 is made up of 12 amino acids. The germline gives CDR1 SEHNR, CDR2 FQNEAQ (reference sequence). The V end was cut by 2 bases, the J end by 7 bases, with 8 bases between. The CDR3 sequence is CASSLPGSGYTF. The CDR3 DNA is TGTGCCAGCAGCTTACCCGGGTCTGGCTACACCTTC.

This rearrangement joins TRBV7-8 to TRBJ2-7; D is unresolved. Between the trimmed V and J ends, which lost 4 bases and 6 bases, there was a span of 16 bases. The CDR3 length is 14 residues. Germline V lookup: CDR1 SGHVS, CDR2 FQNEAQ. The CDR3 protein is CASSSTMDLGEQYF. The CDR3 DNA reads as TGTGCCAGCAGCTCGACGATGGATTTAGGCGAGCAGTACTTC. Full variable domain (rest looked up from reference TRBV7-8 and TRBJ2-7): GAGVSQSPRYKVAKRGQDVALRCDPISGHVSLFWYQQALGQGPEFLTYFQNEAQLDKSGLPSDRFFAERPEGSVSTLKIQRTQQEDSAVYLCASSSTMDLGEQYFGPGTRLTVT.

This clone was recorded a few times. CDR3 loop: CAWSGAGGNSYEQYF. The CDR3 DNA is TGTGCCTGGAGTGGAGCGGGAGGTAACTCCTACGAGCAGTACTTC. V usage is TRBV30 and J usage is TRBJ2-7, with TRBD2 matching 9 bases. This CDR3 contains 15 residues. V lost 1 base, J lost 0 bases, and 4 bases stayed unmatched. Germline V lookup: CDR1 GTSNPN, CDR2 SVGIG (reference sequence). Full variable domain (outside the CDR3, taken from reference TRBV30 and TRBJ2-7): SQTIHQWPATLVQPVGSPLSLECTVEGTSNPNLYWYRQAAGRGLQLLFYSVGIGQISSEVPQNLSASRPQDRQFILSSKKLLLSDSGFYLCAWSGAGGNSYEQYFGPGTRLTVT.

The chain couples TRBV27 to TRBJ2-7; TRBD2 aligns across 12 bases. J gave up 7 bases and V 9 bases, and 10 bases lay outside the gene matches. The CDR3 sequence is 14 residues long. In germline, CDR1 is MNHEY, CDR2 SMNVEV (reference sequence). CDR3: CASRSDGLAGEQYF. The CDR3 DNA reads TGTGCCAGTAGATCAGATGGACTAGCGGGGGAGCAGTACTTC.

The V and J genes are TRBV2 and TRBJ2-7; 12 nucleotides agree with TRBD1. Germline V gene lookup returns CDR1 SNHLY and CDR2 FYNNEI. The V and J ends lost 7 bases and 5 bases, in that order; junction bases with no gene match: 6. This CDR3 spans 14 amino acids. The DNA for the CDR3 is TGTGCCAGCATCCTGGGGACAGGGGGCGACGAGCAGTACTTC. Its protein product is CASILGTGGDEQYF.

As DNA, the CDR3 is TGTGCCAGCTCACCACCTGGCTTCGAGGAGACCCAGTACTTC. This encodes CASSPPGFEETQYF. This chain connects TRBV18 to TRBJ2-5; D ambiguous. The CDR3 consists of 14 residues. V shed 0 bases and J shed 5 bases, with 10 bases lying between them. Germline V gives CDR1 KGHSH, CDR2 LQKENI. Looking up the rest from reference TRBV18 and TRBJ2-5 gives the full variable domain: NAGVMQNPRHLVRRRGQEARLRCSPMKGHSHVYWYRQLPEEGLKFMVYLQKENIIDESGMPKERFSAEFPKEGPSILRIQQVVRGDSAAYFCASSPPGFEETQYFGPGTRLLVL.

The rearrangement joins TRBV7-9 to TRBJ2-7; TRBD2 might be the D (6 bases). Per germline, CDR1 SEHNR and CDR2 FQNEAQ (reference sequence). CDR3 size: 14 residues. The V end was cut by 2 bases, the J end by 0 bases, with 8 bases between. This chain's CDR3 is CASSLFGSSYEQYF. Written as DNA, the CDR3 is TGTGCCAGCAGCTTATTCGGGAGCTCCTACGAGCAGTACTTC. The full variable domain, its missing parts supplied by reference TRBV7-9 and TRBJ2-7, is DTGVSQNPRHKITKRGQNVTFRCDPISEHNRLYWYRQTLGQGPEFLTYFQNEAQLEKSRLLSDRFSAERPKGSFSTLEIQRTEQGDSAMYLCASSLFGSSYEQYFGPGTRLTVT.

This clone occurred a few times. The rearrangement uses TRBV7-2 and TRBJ2-3; D is unclear. V shed 2 bases and J shed 4 bases, with 7 bases lying between them. CDR1 SGHTA and CDR2 FQGNSA come from the germline V gene. This CDR3 has 13 amino acids. The CDR3 coding sequence is TGTGCCAGCAGCTTAATTCCCTCAGATACGCAGTATTTT. It translates to CASSLIPSDTQYF. Using reference TRBV7-2 and TRBJ2-3 for the parts outside the CDR3, the full variable domain is GAGVSQSPSNKVTEKGKDVELRCDPISGHTALYWYRQSLGQGLEFLIYFQGNSAPDKSGLPSDRFSAERTGGSVSTLTIQRTQQEDSAVYLCASSLIPSDTQYFGPGTRLTVL.

This clone was counted between two and nine times. The CDR3 region has the DNA TGTGCCACCAGCAGAGATCTCGAGACCCAGTACTTC. Translation gives CATSRDLETQYF. This chain uses TRBV15 with TRBJ2-5; D remains unclear. The V and J ends lost 0 bases and 5 bases respectively, with 4 bases between them. This CDR3 is built from 12 residues. From germline, CDR1 is LNHNV and CDR2 YYDKDF (reference sequence).